The 9 T cell receptor beta chains in this list originate from one sample, sequenced in a study of shared clonotypes between healthy human individuals. Method: immunoSEQ multiplex PCR; TCRdb's copy keeps in-frame clones and lacks some. The sample holds roughly 500,000 clones, about 96% seen once. The sequenced sample consisted of naive CD4+ T cells sorted from blood. As to subset: CD45RA+ positively selected. The receptors were gathered from a woman aged 30 to 39 in good health.

The chain joins TRBV28 to TRBJ1-5, with no clear D. Germline V CDR1 and CDR2: MDHEN, SYDVKM. V lost 2 bases, J lost 0 bases, and 8 bases lay in between. The CDR3 length is 15 residues. The CDR3 here is CASSLPHDSNQPQHF. CDR3 in DNA: TGTGCCAGCAGTTTACCGCACGATAGCAATCAGCCCCAGCATTTT.

The chain is built from TRBV19 and TRBJ1-5; D is perhaps TRBD1 (6 bases). The V and J ends lost 7 bases and 7 bases respectively, with 17 bases between them. The CDR3 sequence is 14 residues long. Germline V CDR1 and CDR2: LNHDA, SQIVND (reference sequence). The CDR3 DNA is TGTGCCAGTAATTTCCCGGGGGGCTTGCAGCCCCAGCATTTT. Translating it yields CASNFPGGLQPQHF.

CDR3 loop: CASSPQGAAGELFF. The CDR3 coding sequence is TGTGCCAGCAGCCCACAGGGGGCGGCCGGGGAGCTGTTTTTT. This chain joins TRBV7-3 and TRBJ2-2, with 9 bases aligning to TRBD1. After removal of 5 bases from V and 6 bases from J, the junction contained 4 bases not matched to a gene. Germline CDR1 is SGHTA and CDR2 is FQGTGA. The CDR3 is 14 amino acids.

The V gene is TRBV29-1, the J gene TRBJ1-1, with TRBD1 identical over 8 bases. The CDR3 consists of 14 residues. The germline V gene encodes CDR1 SQVTM and CDR2 ANQGSEA. V was pared by 6 bases and J by 3 bases, with 9 bases of the junction left unmatched. The CDR3 loop reads CSVDLGQADTEAFF. CDR3 coding DNA: TGCAGCGTAGACTTGGGACAGGCAGACACTGAAGCTTTCTTT.

This chain joins TRBV5-1 and TRBJ2-7, with 10 bases matching TRBD1. The germline V gene encodes CDR1 SGHRS and CDR2 YFSETQ. The CDR3 runs to 15 residues. The J segment lost 2 bases and the V segment lost 5 bases, leaving 7 bases of the junction unmatched. CDR3 DNA sequence: TGCGCCAGCAGGACCGGGACAGGGGCGGCCTACGAGCAGTACTTC. It encodes CASRTGTGAAYEQYF.

To note about this clone: The sample contains more than one DNA sequence encoding this CDR3. This chain links TRBV18 with TRBJ1-5; D might be TRBD1 (5 bases). The length of the CDR3 is 14 residues. Trimming cost V 3 bases and J 2 bases, with 8 bases left between them. In germline, CDR1 is KGHSH, CDR2 LQKENI. The CDR3 DNA reads as TGTGCCAGCTCACCCCAGGGCGGCAATCAGCCCCAGCATTTT. Encoded protein: CASSPQGGNQPQHF.

In nucleotides, the CDR3 is TGTGCCAGCAGTTACTCGACTTACGAGCAGTACTTC. Its protein product is CASSYSTYEQYF. The chain carries TRBV6-6 and TRBJ2-7; D ambiguous. Deletions cut 0 bases from V and 4 bases from J, with 4 bases between. CDR1 and CDR2 from the germline V gene are MNHNY and SVGAGI (reference sequence). This CDR3 spans 12 amino acids.

This chain joins TRBV18 and TRBJ1-2; D remains unclear. Germline assignment: CDR1 KGHSH and CDR2 LQKENI. The CDR3 is made up of 13 amino acids. Trimming took 3 bases from V and 7 from J, leaving 12 bases between them. CDR3 sequence (DNA): TGTGCCAGCTCACCGGTTAGGGAGCGTGGCTACACCTTC. This sequence encodes CASSPVRERGYTF.

The chain links TRBV14 to TRBJ2-3; a possible D gene is TRBD2 (7 bases). The V end was cut by 1 base, the J end by 0 bases, with 11 bases between. Germline V gene sequence: CDR1 SGHDN, CDR2 FVKESK. This CDR3 has 16 residues. CDR3 amino acids: CASSQVAGASTDTQYF. CDR3 nucleotides: TGTGCCAGCAGCCAAGTTGCGGGGGCCAGCACAGATACGCAGTATTTT.